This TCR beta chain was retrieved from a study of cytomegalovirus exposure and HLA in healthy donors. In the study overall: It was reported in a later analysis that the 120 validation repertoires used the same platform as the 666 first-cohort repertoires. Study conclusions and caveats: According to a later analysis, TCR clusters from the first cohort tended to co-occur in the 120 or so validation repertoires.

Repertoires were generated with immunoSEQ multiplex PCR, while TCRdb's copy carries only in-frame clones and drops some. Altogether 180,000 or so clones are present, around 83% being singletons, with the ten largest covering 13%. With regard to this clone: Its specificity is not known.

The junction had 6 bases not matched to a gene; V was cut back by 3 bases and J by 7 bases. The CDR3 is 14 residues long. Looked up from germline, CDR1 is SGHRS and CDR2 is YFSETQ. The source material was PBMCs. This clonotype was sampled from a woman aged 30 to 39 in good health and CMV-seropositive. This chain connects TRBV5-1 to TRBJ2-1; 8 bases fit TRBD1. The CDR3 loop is CASSWTGMLNEQFF. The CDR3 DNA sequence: TGCGCCAGCAGCTGGACAGGGATGTTGAATGAGCAGTTCTTC. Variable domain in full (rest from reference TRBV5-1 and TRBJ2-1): KAGVTQTPRYLIKTRGQQVTLSCSPISGHRSVSWYQQTPGQGLQFLFEYFSETQRNKGNFPGRFSGRQFSNSRSEMNVSTLELGDSALYLCASSWTGMLNEQFFGPGTRLTVL.